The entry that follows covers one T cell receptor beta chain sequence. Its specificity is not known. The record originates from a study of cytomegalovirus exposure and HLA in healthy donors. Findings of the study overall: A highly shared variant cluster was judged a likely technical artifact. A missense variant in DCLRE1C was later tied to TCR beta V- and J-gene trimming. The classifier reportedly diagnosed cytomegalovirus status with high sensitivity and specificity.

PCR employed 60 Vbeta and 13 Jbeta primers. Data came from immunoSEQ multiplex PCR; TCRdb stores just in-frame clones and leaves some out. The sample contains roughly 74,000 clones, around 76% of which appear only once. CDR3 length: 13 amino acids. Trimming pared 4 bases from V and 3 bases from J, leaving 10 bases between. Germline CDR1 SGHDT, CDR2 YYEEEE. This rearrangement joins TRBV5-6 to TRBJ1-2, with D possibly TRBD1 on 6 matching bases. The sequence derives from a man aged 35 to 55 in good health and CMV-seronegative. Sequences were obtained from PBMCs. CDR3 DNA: TGTGCCAGCAGCCAGGACAGACACTATGGCTACACCTTC. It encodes CASSQDRHYGYTF.